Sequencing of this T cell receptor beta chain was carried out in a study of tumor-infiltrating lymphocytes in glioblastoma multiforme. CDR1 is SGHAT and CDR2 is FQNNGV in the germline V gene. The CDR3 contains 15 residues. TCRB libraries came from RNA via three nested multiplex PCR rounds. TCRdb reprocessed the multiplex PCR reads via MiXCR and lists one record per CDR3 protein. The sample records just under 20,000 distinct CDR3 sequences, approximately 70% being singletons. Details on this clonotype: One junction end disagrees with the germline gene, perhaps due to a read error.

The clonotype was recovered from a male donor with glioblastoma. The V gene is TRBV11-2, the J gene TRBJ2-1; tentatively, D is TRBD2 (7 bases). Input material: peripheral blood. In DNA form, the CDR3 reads TGTGACAGCAACCCAGGGGCGGGAGCTCTCAATGAGCGGTTCTTC. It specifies CDSNPGAGALNERFF.